The 26 T cell receptor beta chains in this list originate from one sample, sequenced in a study of cytomegalovirus exposure and HLA in healthy donors. Amplification used 60 Vbeta primers and 13 Jbeta primers. Data came from immunoSEQ multiplex PCR; TCRdb stores just in-frame clones and leaves some out. The data contain approximately 140,000 clones, 75% to 85% of them singletons. Source material: PBMCs. The source is a man aged 50 to 59 in good health and CMV-seronegative.

The V and J genes are TRBV27 and TRBJ2-3; D may be TRBD2 (7 bases). The CDR3 has 13 residues. The V gene lost 3 bases and the J gene lost 7 bases, with 11 bases spanning the gap. Germline V gene sequence: CDR1 MNHEY, CDR2 SMNVEV (reference sequence). This chain's CDR3 is CASSFGGANTQYF. In DNA form, the CDR3 reads TGTGCCAGCAGTTTTGGGGGGGCGAATACGCAGTATTTT.

This sequence joins TRBV2 and TRBJ1-2; D is perhaps TRBD1 (6 bases). CDR1 SNHLY and CDR2 FYNNEI come from the germline V gene. The CDR3 totals 14 residues. V shed 7 bases and J shed 4 bases, with 16 bases lying between them. As DNA, the CDR3 is TGTGCCAGCACCCCGACAGGTACTCCCTATGGCTACACCTTC. Translated, it gives CASTPTGTPYGYTF. Filled out from reference TRBV2 and TRBJ1-2, the complete variable domain reads EPEVTQTPSHQVTQMGQEVILRCVPISNHLYFYWYRQILGQKVEFLVSFYNNEISEKSEIFDDQFSVERPDGSNFTLKIRSTKLEDSAMYFCASTPTGTPYGYTFGSGTRLTVV.

The rearrangement uses TRBV10-3 and TRBJ2-1; the match to TRBD2 covers 9 bases. CDR1 and CDR2 (germline): ENHRY, SYGVKD. The ends lost 4 bases at V and 7 bases at J; junction bases unmatched: 8. The CDR3 loop spans 15 amino acids. The CDR3 sequence: CAISALAGGMNEQFF. In DNA form, the CDR3 reads TGTGCCATCAGTGCGTTGGCGGGGGGGATGAATGAGCAGTTCTTC.

This clone was counted once. This chain links TRBV7-9 with TRBJ1-1; D not resolved. V was clipped by 3 bases and J by 2 bases, with 19 bases between them. The CDR3 runs to 17 residues. Germline V gene data show CDR1 as SEHNR and CDR2 as FQNEAQ (reference sequence). CDR3 nucleotides: TGTGCCAGCAGCTTTGGTCGGGGAGACGTCTATAACACTGAAGCTTTCTTT. Its protein is CASSFGRGDVYNTEAFF.

The chain combines TRBV15 with TRBJ1-4; no clear D gene. Trimming shortened V by 9 bases and J by 1 base, and 9 bases separated the two germline ends. Germline CDR1 and CDR2: LNHNV and YYDKDF (reference sequence). This CDR3 contains 13 residues. CDR3 sequence: CATQVGTNEKLFF. CDR3 in DNA: TGTGCCACTCAAGTCGGAACTAATGAAAAACTGTTTTTT.

The chain has TRBV18 and TRBJ2-1; TRBD1 might be the D (5 bases). The ends were cut back, 3 bases at V and 9 bases at J, with 12 bases in the middle. Germline loops: CDR1 KGHSH, CDR2 LQKENI. This CDR3 contains 13 residues. CDR3 amino acids: CASSPPGPSEQFF. The CDR3, as DNA: TGTGCCAGCTCACCGCCAGGGCCTAGTGAGCAGTTCTTC.

In this sample, this clone turned up a few times. The chain uses TRBV6-1 and TRBJ1-5; D possibly corresponds to TRBD1 (6 bases). This CDR3 is 13 amino acids long. The V end was cut by 6 bases, the J end by 5 bases, with 11 bases between. Germline loops: CDR1 MNHNS, CDR2 SASEGT. The CDR3 loop reads CASRWTADQPQHF. The CDR3 DNA reads TGTGCCAGCAGGTGGACAGCAGATCAGCCCCAGCATTTT.

The chain uses TRBV5-1 and TRBJ2-1, with 10 bases identical to TRBD1. The germline V gene has CDR1 SGHRS and CDR2 YFSETQ. Trimming cost V 4 bases and J 6 bases; bases outside gene matches: 7. The CDR3 is 15 residues long. CDR3 DNA: TGCGCCAGCAGCCCTGGGACAGGGGCAGGCAATGAGCAGTTCTTC. It is translated as CASSPGTGAGNEQFF.

V gene TRBV5-6 combines with J gene TRBJ2-1; D might be TRBD2 (6 bases). CDR1 is SGHDT and CDR2 is YYEEEE in the germline V gene. This CDR3 has 16 amino acids. V was trimmed by 5 bases and J by 3 bases, leaving 18 bases between them. Here the CDR3 reads CASRRTGDLDYNEQFF. CDR3 DNA sequence: TGTGCCAGCAGAAGGACGGGGGACCTCGACTACAATGAGCAGTTCTTC. The variable domain in full, with the rest retrieved from reference TRBV5-6 and TRBJ2-1, is DAGVTQSPTHLIKTRGQQVTLRCSPKSGHDTVSWYQQALGQGPQFIFQYYEEEERQRGNFPDRFSGHQFPNYSSELNVNALLLGDSALYLCASRRTGDLDYNEQFFGPGTRLTVL.

The chain couples TRBV6-5 to TRBJ2-2, with a tentative D call TRBD1 (7 bases). This CDR3 comprises 15 residues. The V gene's germline CDR1 is MNHEY and CDR2 SVGAGI. Trimming left V 2 bases short and J 4 bases short, with 11 bases between. CDR3: CASSYGGTVTGELFF. Here the CDR3 DNA reads TGTGCCAGCAGTTACGGGGGGACAGTCACCGGGGAGCTGTTTTTT.

The gene calls are TRBV4-2 and TRBJ2-1; tentative D call: TRBD2 (6 bases). This CDR3 has 16 amino acids. Germline V gene sequence: CDR1 LGHNA, CDR2 YNFKEQ. V was shortened by 0 bases and J by 0 bases, with 9 bases between the two germline ends. The CDR3 loop reads CASSQEYGSSYNEQFF. DNA of the CDR3: TGTGCCAGCAGCCAAGAGTACGGGAGCTCCTACAATGAGCAGTTCTTC.

The chain carries TRBV11-1 and TRBJ1-1; possibly TRBD1 for D (6 bases). This CDR3 has 14 amino acids. Per germline, CDR1 SGHAT and CDR2 FQDESV (reference sequence). Trimming removed 6 bases at V and 7 bases at J, with 18 bases between. For the CDR3, the DNA is TGTGCCAGCAGAGATTTCACAGGGCCCGGTGAAGCTTTCTTT. It translates to CASRDFTGPGEAFF.

V is TRBV4-1 and J is TRBJ2-7; D may be TRBD2 (5 bases). V lost 0 bases, J lost 3 bases, and 9 bases lay in between. The CDR3 is made up of 14 amino acids. Germline V lookup: CDR1 MGHRA, CDR2 YSYEKL. CDR3 sequence (DNA): TGCGCCAGCAGCCAAGACGGAGGTTACTACGAGCAGTACTTC. Protein: CASSQDGGYYEQYF.

The gene calls are TRBV30 and TRBJ2-1; D gene unclear. The CDR3 length is 11 residues. Germline values: CDR1 GTSNPN, CDR2 SVGIG (reference sequence). V lost 1 base and J lost 7, with 5 bases in between. Here the CDR3 reads CAWSASNEQFF. The DNA of the CDR3 is TGTGCCTGGAGTGCGTCTAATGAGCAGTTCTTC. Filled out from reference TRBV30 and TRBJ2-1, the complete variable domain reads SQTIHQWPATLVQPVGSPLSLECTVEGTSNPNLYWYRQAAGRGLQLLFYSVGIGQISSEVPQNLSASRPQDRQFILSSKKLLLSDSGFYLCAWSASNEQFFGPGTRLTVL.

The gene calls are TRBV4-1 and TRBJ1-6; 7 bases map to TRBD1. The CDR3 extends over 18 amino acids. Trimming cost V 1 base and J 6 bases; bases outside gene matches: 12. Germline V gene sequence: CDR1 MGHRA, CDR2 YSYEKL. The CDR3 nucleotides are TGCGCCAGCAGCCAAGGGGGAAAGGGGGCGCTGGTTAATTCACCCCTCCACTTT. The encoded protein is CASSQGGKGALVNSPLHF.

The V call is TRBV10-3, the J call TRBJ2-7; 8 bases map to TRBD2. Germline V gene lookup returns CDR1 ENHRY and CDR2 SYGVKD. This CDR3 has 13 amino acids. The V gene end was trimmed by 8 bases and the J gene end by 2 bases; junction bases not matched to a gene: 5. CDR3 in amino acids: CAISSSGAYEQYF. The DNA for the CDR3 is TGTGCCATCTCTAGTAGCGGGGCCTACGAGCAGTACTTC.

The V gene is TRBV5-1, the J gene TRBJ1-1, with TRBD1 as a possible D gene (6 bases). V gave up 5 bases and J gave up 0 bases, with 11 bases separating them. Germline values: CDR1 SGHRS, CDR2 YFSETQ. The CDR3 contains 14 residues. Written as DNA, the CDR3 is TGCGCCAGCAGTCGGGGGGGCCTGAACACTGAAGCTTTCTTT. Its protein is CASSRGGLNTEAFF.

The chain combines TRBV19 with TRBJ1-2; D not certain. The CDR3 sequence is 13 residues long. Looked up from germline, CDR1 is LNHDA and CDR2 is SQIVND (reference sequence). Trimming stripped 1 base from V and 4 bases from J, with 7 bases between. Here the CDR3 reads CASSIGLSYGYTF. CDR3 in DNA: TGTGCCAGTAGTATAGGTCTCAGCTATGGCTACACCTTC.

The chain joins TRBV6-5 to TRBJ2-1; D gene unclear. The V gene's germline CDR1 is MNHEY and CDR2 SVGAGI. Trimming took off 0 bases at V and 7 bases at J, with 10 bases between the two ends. The length of the CDR3 is 14 residues. The CDR3 region is CASSYSPWANEQFF. DNA of the CDR3: TGTGCCAGCAGTTACTCCCCTTGGGCGAATGAGCAGTTCTTC.

This sequence joins TRBV25-1 and TRBJ2-1, with a tentative D call TRBD2 (6 bases). V lost 4 bases, J lost 3 bases, and 10 bases lay in between. The CDR3 is made up of 14 amino acids. CDR1 is MGHDK and CDR2 is SYGVNS in the germline V gene. This CDR3 is CASSAPGLYNEQFF. Written as DNA, the CDR3 is TGTGCCAGCAGTGCCCCGGGACTCTACAATGAGCAGTTCTTC.

V and J are TRBV7-6 and TRBJ1-5, with D tentatively TRBD1 (6 bases). Germline loops: CDR1 SGHVS, CDR2 FNYEAQ. The germline V and J ends were trimmed by 1 base and 5 bases, with 12 bases remaining between them. The CDR3 has 15 amino acids. This CDR3 reads CASSLDQGTYQPQHF. The CDR3 DNA follows: TGTGCCAGCAGCTTAGATCAGGGGACCTATCAGCCCCAGCATTTT.

The rearrangement joins TRBV13 to TRBJ2-2; TRBD2 agrees at 7 bases. Trimming removed 5 bases from V and 0 bases from J; junction bases left unmatched: 9. Looked up from germline, CDR1 is PRHDT and CDR2 is FYEKMQ (reference sequence). This CDR3 has 17 amino acids. CDR3 DNA: TGTGCCAGCAGCCCCCCCCTAGCGGACTCGAACACCGGGGAGCTGTTTTTT. Encoded protein: CASSPPLADSNTGELFF. Variable domain in full (rest from reference TRBV13 and TRBJ2-2): AAGVIQSPRHLIKEKRETATLKCYPIPRHDTVYWYQQGPGQDPQFLISFYEKMQSDKGSIPDRFSAQQFSDYHSELNMSSLELGDSALYFCASSPPLADSNTGELFFGEGSRLTVL.

The V call is TRBV6-5, the J call TRBJ2-3, with D tentatively TRBD2 (6 bases). The V gene lost 6 bases and the J gene lost 6 bases, with 13 bases spanning the gap. The CDR3 loop spans 13 amino acids. Germline loops: CDR1 MNHEY, CDR2 SVGAGI. CDR3 DNA sequence: TGTGCCAGCAGGGCGGGGAGCTTGGATACGCAGTATTTT. Protein: CASRAGSLDTQYF.

The V call is TRBV7-9, the J call TRBJ2-7, with D unclear. CDR1 is SEHNR and CDR2 is FQNEAQ in the germline V gene (reference sequence). The CDR3 length is 14 residues. Trimming pared 8 bases from V and 0 bases from J, leaving 14 bases between. The DNA for the CDR3 is TGTGCCAGCTCCGGAGACGGCAGCTCCTACGAGCAGTACTTC. Its translation is CASSGDGSSYEQYF.

The chain carries TRBV25-1 and TRBJ2-3; D perhaps matches TRBD1 (6 bases). The germline V and J ends were trimmed by 3 bases and 4 bases, with 20 bases remaining between them. The CDR3 has 17 residues. Looked up from germline, CDR1 is MGHDK and CDR2 is SYGVNS. CDR3: CASSDYRATLSADTQYF. The CDR3 coding sequence is TGTGCCAGCAGTGACTACAGGGCCACCCTATCCGCAGATACGCAGTATTTT. The whole variable domain, filled in from reference TRBV25-1 and TRBJ2-3, reads EADIYQTPRYLVIGTGKKITLECSQTMGHDKMYWYQQDPGMELHLIHYSYGVNSTEKGDLSSESTVSRIRTEHFPLTLESARPSHTSQYLCASSDYRATLSADTQYFGPGTRLTVL.

The genes are TRBV2 and TRBJ2-1; 7 bases fit TRBD2. J lost 5 bases, V lost 5 bases, and 6 bases had no gene match. CDR1 is SNHLY and CDR2 is FYNNEI in the germline V gene. There are 14 residues in the CDR3. As DNA, the CDR3 is TGTGCCAGCAGTATCCGGGACTATAACAATGAGCAGTTCTTC. The encoded protein is CASSIRDYNNEQFF. The full variable domain, its missing parts supplied by reference TRBV2 and TRBJ2-1, is EPEVTQTPSHQVTQMGQEVILRCVPISNHLYFYWYRQILGQKVEFLVSFYNNEISEKSEIFDDQFSVERPDGSNFTLKIRSTKLEDSAMYFCASSIRDYNNEQFFGPGTRLTVL.